This T cell receptor beta chain was profiled in a study of blood T cell repertoires in COVID-19. The assay was immunoSEQ multiplex PCR, and TCRdb's table has in-frame clones only and misses some. In the table there are approximately 300,000 clones, 85% to 90% of which are singletons. Germline-derived CDR1 and CDR2 are SNHLY and FYNNEI. Trimming took 6 bases from V and 4 from J; bases not matched to a gene: 4. The length of the CDR3 is 13 residues. The sequence came from a woman between 18 and 29 years old who had recovered from COVID-19. V is TRBV2 and J is TRBJ1-2; 8 bases align to TRBD1. The sequencing sample was made of PBMCs or T cells enriched from blood (not recorded which). In DNA form, the CDR3 reads TGTGCCAGCAGAGGGACAGGAGTCTATGGCTACACCTTC. Protein sequence: CASRGTGVYGYTF.